These 27 T cell receptor beta chains originate from one sample sequenced in a study of T-cell reconstitution after alpha-beta-depleted transplantation in children. Unique molecular identifiers were used to barcode this TCRbeta library. TCRdb called the PCR reads again in MiXCR, with one record for every CDR3 protein. The profile covers about 1,000,000 distinct CDR3 sequences, with about 29% appearing a single time and about 28% taken by the ten largest. Sequencing used PBMCs, mostly from graft donor cells, obtained 360 days after TCRalphabeta/CD19-depleted stem cell transplant. The receptors originated from a boy younger than two who had a stem cell transplant for SCID, so the T cells may come from the graft donor.

The chain joins TRBV11-2 to TRBJ2-3, with D possibly being TRBD2 (5 bases). V lost 1 base and J 0 bases, leaving 17 bases between the germline ends. The germline CDR1 and CDR2 sequences are SGHAT and FQNNGV. The CDR3 loop spans 18 amino acids. CDR3 in DNA: TGTGCCAGCAGCTTAGTCCCCGGGGTGCTATATAGCACAGATACGCAGTATTTT. Its protein is CASSLVPGVLYSTDTQYF.

This clonotype was counted a few times. The V call is TRBV9, the J call TRBJ2-1, with 9 positions matching TRBD2. The CDR3 has 16 residues. From germline, CDR1 is SGDLS and CDR2 YYNGEE. J was trimmed by 4 bases and V by 4 bases; bases with no gene match: 9. The CDR3 loop is CASSQAGGSRYNEQFF. The CDR3 bases are TGTGCCAGCAGCCAAGCGGGGGGATCCCGTTACAATGAGCAGTTCTTC.

The rearrangement joins TRBV10-3 to TRBJ1-6; maybe TRBD1 (5 bases). The V and J ends lost 0 bases and 6 bases respectively, with 12 bases between them. CDR3 size: 16 residues. Germline CDR1 ENHRY, CDR2 SYGVKD. The CDR3 DNA follows: TGTGCCATCAGTGAGTCGAAGAGGGGAGGTAATTCACCCCTCCACTTT. It specifies CAISESKRGGNSPLHF.

The rearrangement joins TRBV6-5 to TRBJ1-5, with D unresolved. Germline V CDR1 and CDR2: MNHEY, SVGAGI. The length of the CDR3 is 16 residues. V was clipped by 6 bases and J by 1 base, with 16 bases between them. The DNA for the CDR3 is TGTGCCAGCAGCCCTGCCGCGGGTTTGAGCAATCAGCCCCAGCATTTT. Protein product: CASSPAAGLSNQPQHF.

The V gene is TRBV10-3, the J gene TRBJ2-2; D is perhaps TRBD2 (5 bases). Germline CDR1 ENHRY, CDR2 SYGVKD. This CDR3 has 12 residues. V was clipped by 8 bases and J by 5 bases, with 9 bases between them. The CDR3 protein is CAIGPGTGELFF. The CDR3 DNA sequence: TGTGCCATCGGCCCGGGGACCGGGGAGCTGTTTTTT.

V is TRBV20-1 and J is TRBJ2-1; weak D call: TRBD2 (5 bases). The germline CDR1 and CDR2 sequences are DFQATT and SNEGSKA (reference sequence). There are 14 residues in the CDR3. Trimming left V 1 base short and J 4 bases short, with 11 bases between. CDR3 bases: TGCAGTGCTAGAGGCAGGAGAGGGTACAATGAGCAGTTCTTC. Translating gives CSARGRRGYNEQFF.

The chain has TRBV7-6 and TRBJ1-1; D perhaps matches TRBD1 (6 bases). Germline lookup yields CDR1 SGHVS and CDR2 FNYEAQ. V dropped 1 base and J dropped 4 bases, with 13 bases sitting between them. This CDR3 comprises 15 residues. The CDR3, as DNA: TGTGCCAGCAGCTTAGACCAGGGGCTAGGCACTGAAGCTTTCTTT. Protein product: CASSLDQGLGTEAFF.

This clonotype occurred a few times. The V call is TRBV20-1, the J call TRBJ2-2; TRBD2 agrees at 8 bases. The CDR3 has 14 amino acids. In germline, CDR1 is DFQATT, CDR2 SNEGSKA (reference sequence). Unmatched junction bases numbered 7, after V lost 3 bases and J lost 7 bases. The CDR3 coding sequence is TGCAGTGCTAGTCGTAGCGGGGAGGGCGGGGAGCTGTTTTTT. It specifies CSASRSGEGGELFF.

This clonotype was counted only a few times. This chain connects TRBV10-3 to TRBJ2-1, with TRBD2 identical over 10 bases. The V gene end was trimmed by 4 bases and the J gene end by 8 bases; junction bases not matched to a gene: 5. The CDR3 covers 14 residues. In germline, CDR1 is ENHRY, CDR2 SYGVKD. CDR3 residues: CAISGLAGAHEQFF. The DNA of the CDR3 is TGTGCCATCAGTGGGCTAGCGGGGGCCCATGAGCAGTTCTTC.

The chain recombines TRBV12-3 or TRBV12-4 with TRBJ2-3; 7 positions match TRBD1. J was trimmed by 6 bases and V by 1 base; bases with no gene match: 10. This CDR3 has 16 residues. The CDR3 reads CASSLGVDRLADTQYF. The CDR3, as DNA: TGTGCCAGCAGTTTAGGTGTGGACAGGCTTGCGGATACGCAGTATTTT.

This clonotype was recorded only once. The genes are TRBV12-3 or TRBV12-4 and TRBJ1-2; D unresolved. The CDR3 runs 13 residues. Trimming cost V 3 bases and J 8 bases, with 13 bases left between them. The CDR3 nucleotides read TGTGCCAGCAGTTTGGGAACCACCGGGGGCTACACCTTC. Encoded protein: CASSLGTTGGYTF.

The rearrangement links TRBV4-2 to TRBJ2-3; 11 bases match TRBD2. This CDR3 contains 19 residues. V was pared by 4 bases and J by 2 bases, with 14 bases of the junction left unmatched. Germline CDR1 and CDR2: LGHNA and YNFKEQ. CDR3 loop: CASSRQASGTSGYTDTQYF. The CDR3 DNA is TGTGCCAGCAGCCGACAGGCCTCCGGGACTAGCGGTTACACAGATACGCAGTATTTT.

This clonotype appeared a few times. This chain links TRBV7-8 with TRBJ2-3, with TRBD2 matching over 8 bases. Trimming at V came to 4 bases and at J to 0 bases, leaving 9 bases not matched to a gene. The CDR3 loop spans 17 amino acids. In germline, CDR1 is SGHVS, CDR2 FQNEAQ. The CDR3 loop reads CASSSGGGLLSTDTQYF. Here the CDR3 DNA reads TGTGCCAGCAGCTCGGGGGGGGGCCTACTTAGCACAGATACGCAGTATTTT.

Here the CDR3 reads CATKYSSSYNSPLHF. CDR3 in DNA: TGTGCCACCAAATACAGCAGCTCCTATAATTCACCCCTCCACTTT. The chain couples TRBV27 to TRBJ1-6, with D hard to call. CDR3 size: 15 residues. Germline V gene lookup returns CDR1 MNHEY and CDR2 SMNVEV (reference sequence). With 10 bases removed from V and 0 bases from J, the gap between germline ends came to 13 bases.

There are a few counts of this clonotype. The genes are TRBV15 and TRBJ1-2; D perhaps matches TRBD1 (6 bases). V gave up 4 bases and J gave up 4 bases, with 16 bases separating them. The CDR3 is 15 residues long. Per germline, CDR1 LNHNV and CDR2 YYDKDF (reference sequence). Here the CDR3 reads CATSKSNRDLYGYTF. The CDR3 DNA is TGTGCCACCAGCAAAAGCAACAGGGATCTCTATGGCTACACCTTC.

The genes are TRBV6-2 or TRBV6-3 and TRBJ2-3, with D unclear. This CDR3 spans 14 amino acids. The germline CDR1 and CDR2 sequences are MNHEY and SVGEGT. V was cut by 4 bases and J by 5 bases, with 13 bases left in between. For the CDR3, the DNA is TGTGCCAGCAGTTCGGACGTGCCAAGAGATACGCAGTATTTT. It codes for CASSSDVPRDTQYF.

The rearrangement joins TRBV29-1 to TRBJ1-1, with 7 bases that match TRBD1. The germline V gene has CDR1 SQVTM and CDR2 ANQGSEA. The V segment lost 4 bases and the J segment 3 bases; nucleotides outside the gene matches: 11. The CDR3 sequence is 15 residues long. CDR3 bases: TGCAGCGTTGGTCCTACAGGGGCCAGGGACACTGAAGCTTTCTTT. Translated: CSVGPTGARDTEAFF.

This clonotype appeared a few times. The rearrangement links TRBV20-1 to TRBJ2-5; TRBD2 aligns across 10 bases. Per germline, CDR1 DFQATT and CDR2 SNEGSKA (reference sequence). The CDR3 is 13 amino acids. CDR3 residues: CSPLAGDGETQYF. In DNA, the CDR3 is TGCAGCCCCCTAGCGGGGGACGGTGAGACCCAGTACTTC.

This clonotype occurred a few times. J is TRBJ2-1 and V is TRBV30, with 10 positions matching TRBD2. V lost 0 bases and J lost 9; bases outside the gene matches: 11. The CDR3 spans 16 residues. Germline V gives CDR1 GTSNPN, CDR2 SVGIG (reference sequence). DNA for the CDR3: TGTGCCTGGAGTGTAGGGGCTAGCGGGAGTATCGGTGAGCAGTTCTTC. Protein sequence: CAWSVGASGSIGEQFF.

The chain has TRBV28 and TRBJ2-2; D tentatively fits TRBD1 or TRBD2 (5 bases each). The V gene's germline CDR1 is MDHEN and CDR2 SYDVKM. Trimming pared 1 base from V and 7 bases from J, leaving 13 bases between. The CDR3 extends over 15 amino acids. CDR3 bases: TGTGCCAGCAGTTTATCCCCGGGGCCCGGCGGGGAGCTGTTTTTT. This encodes CASSLSPGPGGELFF.

In this sample, this clonotype turned up a few times. The rearrangement links TRBV28 to TRBJ2-5; D might be TRBD1 (7 bases). Trimming pared 6 bases from V and 2 bases from J, leaving 25 bases between. This CDR3 has 18 residues. The germline V gene has CDR1 MDHEN and CDR2 SYDVKM. The CDR3 DNA is TGTGCCAGCAGCGTATCATCCGGGACAGTTAGCGGACAAGAGACCCAGTACTTC. This gives the protein CASSVSSGTVSGQETQYF. The variable domain in full, with the rest retrieved from reference TRBV28 and TRBJ2-5, is DVKVTQSSRYLVKRTGEKVFLECVQDMDHENMFWYRQDPGLGLRLIYFSYDVKMKEKGDIPEGYSVSREKKERFSLILESASTNQTSMYLCASSVSSGTVSGQETQYFGPGTRLLVL.

The chain uses TRBV12-3 or TRBV12-4 and TRBJ1-2; D not certain. Deletions cut 2 bases from V and 8 bases from J, with 12 bases between. This CDR3 region has 13 residues. The CDR3 loop reads CASSLSVGEGYTF. The CDR3 DNA is TGTGCCAGCAGTTTATCGGTAGGAGAAGGCTACACCTTC.

This clonotype was seen a few times. The rearrangement links TRBV20-1 to TRBJ1-5, with 7 bases matching TRBD1. Germline V gene lookup returns CDR1 DFQATT and CDR2 SNEGSKA (reference sequence). The CDR3 sequence is 17 residues long. Trimming removed 1 base from V and 4 bases from J; junction bases left unmatched: 13. The CDR3 is CSARGNRGEGSNQPQHF. CDR3 nucleotide sequence: TGCAGTGCTAGAGGGAACAGGGGTGAGGGATCAAATCAGCCCCAGCATTTT.

The chain employs TRBV5-1 and TRBJ2-3, with 8 bases matching TRBD1. Losses at the gene ends were 8 bases for V and 6 bases for J; bases not matched to a gene: 8. The CDR3 is 13 amino acids. CDR1 SGHRS and CDR2 YFSETQ come from the germline V gene. This CDR3 reads CARRDRNTDTQYF. Here the CDR3 DNA reads TGCGCCAGACGGGACAGGAACACCGATACGCAGTATTTT.

The chain carries TRBV10-3 and TRBJ1-1, with 10 bases aligning to TRBD1. The trim removed 5 bases at V and 5 bases at J, leaving 5 bases unmatched. CDR3 size: 14 residues. Germline V CDR1 and CDR2: ENHRY, SYGVKD. The CDR3 nucleotides read TGTGCCATCAGTCCCGGACAGGGGGGGACTGAAGCTTTCTTT. Protein sequence: CAISPGQGGTEAFF.

The chain is built from TRBV3-1 and TRBJ2-1; TRBD2 is a possible D gene (6 bases). Germline CDR1 is LGHDT and CDR2 is YNNKEL (reference sequence). The CDR3 is 15 residues long. V dropped 4 bases and J dropped 9 bases, with 19 bases sitting between them. The CDR3 loop reads CASSPHWEGRPEQFF. CDR3 in DNA: TGTGCCAGCAGCCCCCATTGGGAAGGGAGGCCTGAGCAGTTCTTC.

The V gene is TRBV27, the J gene TRBJ1-1; 10 positions agree with TRBD1. The CDR3 is made up of 15 amino acids. V dropped 5 bases and J dropped 10; count of bases not matched to a gene: 13. Germline V gene data show CDR1 as MNHEY and CDR2 as SMNVEV (reference sequence). Here the CDR3 reads CASSLLRDRGQIAFF. CDR3 nucleotide sequence: TGTGCCAGCAGTCTCCTCCGGGACAGGGGACAAATAGCTTTCTTT.